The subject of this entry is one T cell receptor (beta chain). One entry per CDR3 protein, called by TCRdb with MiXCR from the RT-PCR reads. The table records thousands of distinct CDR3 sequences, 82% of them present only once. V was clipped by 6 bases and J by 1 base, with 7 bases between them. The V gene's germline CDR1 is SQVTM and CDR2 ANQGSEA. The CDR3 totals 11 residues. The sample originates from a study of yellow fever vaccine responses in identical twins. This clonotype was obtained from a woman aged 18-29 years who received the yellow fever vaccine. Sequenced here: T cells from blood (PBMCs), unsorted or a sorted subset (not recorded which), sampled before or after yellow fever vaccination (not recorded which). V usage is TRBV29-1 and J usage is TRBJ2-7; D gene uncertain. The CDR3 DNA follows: TGCAGCGTCAAGCATTCCTACGAGCAGTACTTC. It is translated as CSVKHSYEQYF.